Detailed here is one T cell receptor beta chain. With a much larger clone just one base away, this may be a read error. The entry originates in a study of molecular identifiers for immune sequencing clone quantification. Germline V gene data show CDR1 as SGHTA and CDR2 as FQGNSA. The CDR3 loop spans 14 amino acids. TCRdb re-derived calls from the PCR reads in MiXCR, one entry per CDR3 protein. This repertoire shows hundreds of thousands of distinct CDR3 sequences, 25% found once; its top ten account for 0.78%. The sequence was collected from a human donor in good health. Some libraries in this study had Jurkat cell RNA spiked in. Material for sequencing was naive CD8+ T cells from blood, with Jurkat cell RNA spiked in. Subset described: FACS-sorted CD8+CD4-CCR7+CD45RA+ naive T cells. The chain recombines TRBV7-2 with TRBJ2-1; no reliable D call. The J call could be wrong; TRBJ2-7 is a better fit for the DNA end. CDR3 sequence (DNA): TGTGCCAGCAGCTACCTAAGCTCCTACAATGAGCAGTACTTC. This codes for CASSYLSSYNEQYF.